A single sample is the source of the 13 T cell receptor beta chains below, sequenced in a study of RUNX1 and TCR beta rearrangement in T-cell leukemia (dated by TCRdb to 2019 to 2021). Library preparation used PCR. Sequencing took place on an Illumina MiSeq. TCR beta DJ and VDJ rearrangements were characterized by next generation amplicon sequencing. TCRdb trimmed the raw reads at Q25, called clones with MiXCR and kept productive beta chains. Merged by CDR3 protein, the rows form single entries marked with the most common genes and DNA. The sample data list some 300 distinct CDR3 sequences, and approximately 32% of these were observed just once. Roughly 43% of the sample lies in the top ten. Sequences were obtained from blood. The receptors derive from a male donor with T-cell acute lymphoblastic leukemia.

This clonotype qualifies as large. The chain is built from TRBV28 and TRBJ1-3, with D unresolved. The CDR3 is 14 amino acids. CDR1 MDHEN and CDR2 SYDVKM come from the germline V gene. With 7 bases removed from V and 4 bases from J, the gap between germline ends came to 14 bases. CDR3 in DNA: TGTGCCAGCACCACGGGAGGGAGAGGAAACACCATATATTTT. Its protein product is CASTTGGRGNTIYF.

CDR3 residues: CATRGDLYTEAFF. The CDR3 DNA sequence: TGTGCCACCAGGGGAGATCTTTACACTGAAGCTTTCTTT. V gene TRBV6-2 or TRBV6-3 combines with J gene TRBJ1-1; a possible D gene is TRBD1 (6 bases). Trimming stripped 10 bases from V and 3 bases from J, with 15 bases between. CDR1 is MNHEY, CDR2 SVGEGT, per germline. The CDR3 sequence is 13 residues long.

This clonotype has just a few counts. Just one base apart from a much larger clone, this may be a read error. The chain joins TRBV11-2 to TRBJ2-4; D perhaps matches TRBD1 (5 bases). V was cut by 4 bases and J by 9 bases, with 16 bases left in between. There are 14 residues in the CDR3. CDR1 is SGHAT, CDR2 FQNNGV, per germline. CDR3 DNA sequence: TGTGCCAGCAGCTCTCCTCGGGCAGGGATCATTCAGTACTTC. It specifies CASSSPRAGIIQYF.

This clonotype is classed as large. The V and J genes are TRBV28 and TRBJ1-2; D perhaps matches TRBD1 (5 bases). CDR3 length: 15 amino acids. CDR1 and CDR2 (germline): MDHEN, SYDVKM. Trimming removed 5 bases at V and 7 bases at J, with 20 bases between. In nucleotides, the CDR3 is TGTGCCAGCAGTCTCCGGGACGGCGGCCTTAGTGGCTACACCTTC. This encodes CASSLRDGGLSGYTF.

This clonotype ranks as large. This chain connects TRBV7-9 to TRBJ2-7; 9 positions agree with TRBD2. This CDR3 has 15 residues. The V gene's germline CDR1 is SEHNR and CDR2 FQNEAQ (reference sequence). Trimming at V came to 4 bases and at J to 3 bases, leaving 7 bases not matched to a gene. Here the CDR3 DNA reads TGTGCCAGCAGCTCCGGACTAGCGCGCTACTACGAGCAGTACTTC. This encodes CASSSGLARYYEQYF.

The J gene is TRBJ1-6, the V gene TRBV7-8; 7 bases match TRBD1. J lost 7 bases, V lost 1 base, and 7 bases had no gene match. This CDR3 spans 16 amino acids. CDR1 is SGHVS, CDR2 FQNEAQ, per germline. The CDR3 here is CASSLDRGTVNSPLHF. The CDR3 nucleotides read TGTGCCAGCAGCTTAGATCGAGGGACAGTAAATTCACCCCTCCACTTT.

In its sample, this clonotype ranks as medium-sized. The J gene is TRBJ1-4, the V gene TRBV28, with TRBD1 matching over 7 bases. Germline V gene lookup returns CDR1 MDHEN and CDR2 SYDVKM. V lost 6 bases and J lost 3; bases outside the gene matches: 4. CDR3 length: 14 residues. The CDR3 DNA sequence: TGTGCCAGCAGGCCTCAGGGGGCTAATGAAAAACTGTTTTTT. This sequence encodes CASRPQGANEKLFF.

Only a few counts were recorded for this clonotype. One end of the junction varies from germline; a read error may be responsible. This sequence joins TRBV20-1 and TRBJ1-2; D remains ambiguous. This CDR3 spans 13 amino acids. The germline V gene has CDR1 DFQATT and CDR2 SNEGSKA (reference sequence). The CDR3 spells CSARVGEDYGYTF. The CDR3 DNA is TGCAGTGCTAGAGTCGGGGAGGACTACGGCTACACCTTC.

This rearrangement joins TRBV19 to TRBJ1-1, with a weak D call TRBD1 (5 bases). Germline assignment: CDR1 LNHDA and CDR2 SQIVND (reference sequence). V lost 2 bases, J lost 6 bases, and 13 bases lay in between. This CDR3 is 14 amino acids long. CDR3: CASSILGVNSEAFF. CDR3 coding DNA: TGTGCCAGTAGTATATTAGGGGTGAATTCTGAAGCTTTCTTT. The entire variable domain, with the rest obtained from reference TRBV19 and TRBJ1-1, is as follows: DGGITQSPKYLFRKEGQNVTLSCEQNLNHDAMYWYRQDPGQGLRLIYYSQIVNDFQKGDIAEGYSVSREKKESFPLTVTSAQKNPTAFYLCASSILGVNSEAFFGQGTRLTVV.

This clonotype rates as large. The CDR3 sequence is CASSWTPQGTYGYTF. DNA of the CDR3: TGTGCCAGCAGTTGGACACCACAGGGGACTTATGGCTACACCTTC. The chain couples TRBV5-4 to TRBJ1-2, with TRBD1 matching 7 bases. The CDR3 length is 15 residues. J was trimmed by 5 bases and V by 5 bases; bases with no gene match: 12. Germline V CDR1 and CDR2: SGHNT, YYREEE (reference sequence).

As concerns this clonotype: A read error may explain this, as a much larger clone is one base away. The rearrangement links TRBV11-2 to TRBJ2-3; weak D call: TRBD1 (5 bases). CDR3 length equals 12 residues. Per germline, CDR1 SGHAT and CDR2 FQNNGV. CDR3 in DNA: TGTGCCAGCAGCTTAGAAACAGGTACGCAGTATTTT. It specifies CASSLETGTQYF.

By frequency in the sample, this clonotype is large. This chain connects TRBV28 to TRBJ1-5; D is unclear. V gave up 1 base and J gave up 0 bases, with 7 bases separating them. CDR3 size: 15 residues. Looked up from germline, CDR1 is MDHEN and CDR2 is SYDVKM. The CDR3 DNA reads TGTGCCAGCAGTTTATTCGGGGATAGCAATCAGCCCCAGCATTTT. Translating gives CASSLFGDSNQPQHF. The full variable domain, its missing parts supplied by reference TRBV28 and TRBJ1-5, is DVKVTQSSRYLVKRTGEKVFLECVQDMDHENMFWYRQDPGLGLRLIYFSYDVKMKEKGDIPEGYSVSREKKERFSLILESASTNQTSMYLCASSLFGDSNQPQHFGDGTRLSIL.

The rearrangement links TRBV11-2 to TRBJ2-1; a weak D match, TRBD1 (6 bases). Per the germline V gene, CDR1 is SGHAT and CDR2 is FQNNGV. CDR3 length: 16 amino acids. The germline V and J ends were trimmed by 1 base and 7 bases, with 17 bases remaining between them. The CDR3 spells CASSLGGPLPGNEQFF. For the CDR3, the DNA is TGTGCCAGCAGCTTAGGGGGGCCGCTGCCGGGGAATGAGCAGTTCTTC.